Presented here are 17 T cell receptor beta chains from one specimen sequenced in a study of T cell responses to AZD1222 COVID-19 vaccine. TCRdb's table, derived via immunoSEQ multiplex PCR, lists solely in-frame clones and lacks some. The profile shows roughly 200,000 clones, about 91% of them singletons. Sequenced here: peripheral blood, sampled on day 0 of AZD1222 vaccination. The receptors come from an adult in good health.

The gene calls are TRBV21-1 and TRBJ2-5; the D call TRBD1 from the table was never checked on the DNA. TRBV21-1 is reported as a pseudogene. CDR3 length: 19 residues. For the CDR3, the DNA is TGTGCCAGCAGCAAACTTGCCGGGACAGGCTATACGTACCAAGAGACCCAGTACTTC. Translation gives CASSKLAGTGYTYQETQYF.

The chain links TRBV2 to TRBJ2-3; D is unclear. V was cut by 5 bases and J by 0 bases, with 9 bases left in between. This CDR3 region has 14 residues. Germline CDR1 is SNHLY and CDR2 is FYNNEI. The DNA of the CDR3 is TGTGCCAGCAGTCCAATGGCTAGCACAGATACGCAGTATTTT. Amino acid sequence: CASSPMASTDTQYF.

The chain combines TRBV20-1 with TRBJ1-1; D is undetermined. This CDR3 is built from 14 residues. Germline CDR1 reads DFQATT; CDR2 reads SNEGSKA (reference sequence). The V end was cut by 3 bases, the J end by 1 base, with 12 bases between. CDR3 in amino acids: CSASPPGWNTEAFF. Written as DNA, the CDR3 is TGCAGTGCTAGTCCCCCGGGATGGAACACTGAAGCTTTCTTT.

The rearrangement uses TRBV5-1 and TRBJ2-7; D call uncertain. The germline gives CDR1 SGHRS, CDR2 YFSETQ. Trimming cost V 0 bases and J 1 base, with 11 bases left between them. The CDR3 sequence is 15 residues long. The CDR3 protein is CASSLVTIGSYEQYF. The CDR3 region has the DNA TGCGCCAGCAGCTTGGTGACCATCGGATCCTACGAGCAGTACTTC.

The CDR3 spells CSASRLPSSYEQYF. Written as DNA, the CDR3 is TGCAGTGCTAGTAGGTTGCCGTCCTCCTACGAGCAGTACTTC. The V call is TRBV20-1, the J call TRBJ2-7; D unresolved. The CDR3 runs to 14 residues. Germline V gene data show CDR1 as DFQATT and CDR2 as SNEGSKA (reference sequence). V shed 3 bases and J shed 0 bases, with 12 bases lying between them.

The chain is built from TRBV19 and TRBJ1-5, with 7 bases fitting TRBD1. The CDR3 has 15 residues. V shed 5 bases and J 5 bases; nucleotides not matched to a gene: 9. The germline V gene has CDR1 LNHDA and CDR2 SQIVND (reference sequence). CDR3 in DNA: TGTGCCAGTAGTTCGGGGGGACAGCCAGATCAGCCCCAGCATTTT. Translation gives CASSSGGQPDQPQHF.

The chain is built from TRBV3-1 (or the pseudogene TRBV3-2) and TRBJ1-2, with D possibly matching TRBD1 (5 bases). CDR3 length: 14 residues. The germline gives CDR1 LGHDT, CDR2 YNNKEL (reference sequence). With 5 bases removed from V and 4 bases from J, the gap between germline ends came to 14 bases. CDR3 loop: CASSLGVISYGYTF. The CDR3 DNA is TGTGCCAGCAGCTTGGGGGTTATATCCTATGGCTACACCTTC.

CDR3 nucleotides: TGTGCCAGCAGTGTGCAAGCGGGGACTAATGAAAAACTGTTTTTT. Protein sequence: CASSVQAGTNEKLFF. The V gene is TRBV6-4, the J gene TRBJ1-4; no reliable D call. The CDR3 length is 15 residues. V shed 4 bases and J shed 2 bases, with 11 bases lying between them. The V gene's germline CDR1 is MRHNA and CDR2 SNTAGT.

The gene calls are TRBV6-6 and TRBJ1-2; 9 bases are shared with TRBD1. CDR1 and CDR2 (germline): MNHNY, SVGAGI (reference sequence). This CDR3 comprises 14 residues. Germline trimming cut 2 bases from V and 8 bases from J; bases unmatched to any gene: 6. CDR3 nucleotides: TGTGCCAGCAGTTACGGACAGGGGACGGGCGGCTACACCTTC. Translation gives CASSYGQGTGGYTF.

This clone has only one observation. The chain links TRBV5-1 to TRBJ1-4, with TRBD1 as a possible D gene (6 bases). V lost 4 bases and J lost 3, with 22 bases in between. Germline-derived CDR1 and CDR2 are SGHRS and YFSETQ. The CDR3 sequence is 18 residues long. This chain's CDR3 is CASSPPTGVDAANEKLFF. The CDR3 DNA is TGCGCCAGCAGCCCACCGACAGGCGTCGATGCGGCTAATGAAAAACTGTTTTTT.

This chain uses TRBV19 with TRBJ1-4, with 7 positions matching TRBD1. V gave up 8 bases and J gave up 5 bases; unmatched junction bases: 8. From germline, CDR1 is LNHDA and CDR2 SQIVND (reference sequence). The length of the CDR3 is 14 residues. The CDR3 loop reads CASRLPTGNEKLFF. The DNA of the CDR3 is TGTGCCAGTCGCCTGCCGACAGGGAATGAAAAACTGTTTTTT. The full variable domain, rest sourced from reference TRBV19 and TRBJ1-4, is DGGITQSPKYLFRKEGQNVTLSCEQNLNHDAMYWYRQDPGQGLRLIYYSQIVNDFQKGDIAEGYSVSREKKESFPLTVTSAQKNPTAFYLCASRLPTGNEKLFFGSGTQLSVL.

With respect to this clone: The same CDR3 is also encoded by other DNA sequences in this sample. The gene calls are TRBV27 and TRBJ1-5; weak D call: TRBD1 (5 bases). CDR3 length: 15 amino acids. V lost 2 bases and J lost 0, with 8 bases in between. Germline loops: CDR1 MNHEY, CDR2 SMNVEV (reference sequence). The CDR3 sequence: CASSLGGYSNQPQHF. CDR3 DNA: TGTGCCAGCAGTTTAGGGGGGTATAGCAATCAGCCCCAGCATTTT.

V gene TRBV5-4 combines with J gene TRBJ1-4; D may be TRBD1 (5 bases). Trimming took off 5 bases at V and 5 bases at J, with 19 bases between the two ends. Germline V gives CDR1 SGHNT, CDR2 YYREEE (reference sequence). CDR3 size: 16 residues. CDR3 sequence (DNA): TGTGCCAGCAGTTCTCAACGGGACCTAGGCAATGAAAAACTGTTTTTT. Its protein product is CASSSQRDLGNEKLFF.

In the case of this clone: This CDR3 is also generated by other DNA sequences in the sample. The chain joins TRBV5-1 to TRBJ2-3, with D possibly being TRBD1 (5 bases). V was shortened by 0 bases and J by 6 bases, with 11 bases between the two germline ends. In germline, CDR1 is SGHRS, CDR2 YFSETQ. The CDR3 spans 14 residues. For the CDR3, the DNA is TGCGCCAGCAGCTTGGATCAGGGCTCGGATACGCAGTATTTT. Translating it yields CASSLDQGSDTQYF.

The chain is built from TRBV14 and TRBJ1-2; tentatively, D is TRBD1 (5 bases). V shed 3 bases and J shed 4 bases, with 12 bases lying between them. Germline V CDR1 and CDR2: SGHDN, FVKESK. CDR3 length: 14 residues. The CDR3 here is CASSHLDRVYGYTF. The CDR3 DNA reads TGTGCCAGCAGCCATCTCGACAGAGTCTATGGCTACACCTTC.

The chain carries TRBV19 and TRBJ2-7; 7 bases line up with TRBD1. The germline V gene encodes CDR1 LNHDA and CDR2 SQIVND (reference sequence). CDR3 length: 15 amino acids. V trimming: 5 bases; J trimming: 6 bases; junction bases outside the gene matches: 13. This chain's CDR3 is CASSARQGHGIEQYF. Written as DNA, the CDR3 is TGTGCCAGTAGTGCACGACAGGGCCACGGGATCGAGCAGTACTTC.

The chain recombines TRBV4-2 with TRBJ1-1; D unresolved. Germline CDR1 LGHNA, CDR2 YNFKEQ. V was clipped by 0 bases and J by 3 bases, with 14 bases between them. The CDR3 sequence is 16 residues long. The CDR3 nucleotides read TGTGCCAGCAGCCAAGAAATGGGTCAGCCTGACACTGAAGCTTTCTTT. Translation gives CASSQEMGQPDTEAFF.